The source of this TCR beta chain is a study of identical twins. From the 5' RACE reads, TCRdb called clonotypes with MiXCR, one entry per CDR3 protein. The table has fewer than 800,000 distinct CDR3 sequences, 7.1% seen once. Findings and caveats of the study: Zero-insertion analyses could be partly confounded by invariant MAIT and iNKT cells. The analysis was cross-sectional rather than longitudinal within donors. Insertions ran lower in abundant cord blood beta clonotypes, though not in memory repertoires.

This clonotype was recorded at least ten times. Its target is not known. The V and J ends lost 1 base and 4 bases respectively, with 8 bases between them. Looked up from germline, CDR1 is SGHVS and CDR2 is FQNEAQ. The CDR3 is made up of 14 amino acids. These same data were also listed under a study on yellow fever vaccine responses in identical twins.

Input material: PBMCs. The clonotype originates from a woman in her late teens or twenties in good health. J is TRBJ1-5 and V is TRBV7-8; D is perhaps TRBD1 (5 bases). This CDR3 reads CASSLEGVNQPQHF. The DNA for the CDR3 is TGTGCCAGCAGCTTAGAAGGGGTAAATCAGCCCCAGCATTTT.